This TCR beta chain was recorded in a study of shared clonotypes between healthy human individuals. Broader study findings: Naive subsets generally had larger estimated richness than memory subsets. Clonotypes that were shared across a handful of donors made up around 4.6% of naive CD4 clonotypes. Blood was the sole source, and tissue repertoires probably differ.

Turning to this clone: Its antigen is unidentified.

V was pared by 10 bases and J by 5 bases, with 17 bases between. The CDR3 consists of 13 residues. The germline V gene has CDR1 MGHDK and CDR2 SYGVNS. The method was immunoSEQ multiplex PCR; TCRdb's version includes in-frame clones alone and lacks a portion of them. The sample carries about 980,000 clones, 60% to 85% recorded once. The chain joins TRBV25-1 to TRBJ2-5, with D possibly being TRBD2 (6 bases). The source of this sequence is a man aged 18 to 30 in good health. Source material: memory CD4+ T cells sorted from blood. As for subset: CD45RA-negative fraction. The CDR3 sequence: CATTGTSAETQYF. In DNA, the CDR3 is TGTGCCACTACGGGGACTTCTGCGGAGACCCAGTACTTC.